A selection of T cell receptor beta chains follows, all from one sample in a study of chemoradiotherapy in HPV16-positive cancers. Sequencing used immunoSEQ multiplex PCR; TCRdb keeps in-frame clones, though not all of them. The table has over 2,500 clones, 85% seen once. The sequenced sample was blood, obtained from a patient who underwent chemoradiotherapy. Every receptor here comes from a human donor with HPV-associated anogenital cancer. CDR3s include the opening cysteine and the closing phenylalanine or tryptophan. Clone size is stated in some rows and not others, as once, few, many or a class when expanded.

size: few; V: TRBV5-1; length: 15; J: TRBJ2-7; CDR3: CASSLEVRGIGEQYF
size: -; V: TRBV7-2; length: 14; J: TRBJ1-2; CDR3: CASSLDGDGRGYTF
size: -; V: TRBV7-2; length: 12; J: TRBJ2-1; CDR3: CASSLTYNEQFF
size: few; V: TRBV30; length: 12; J: TRBJ1-3; CDR3: CALAHSGNTIYF
size: -; V: TRBV30; length: 15; J: TRBJ2-1; CDR3: CAWSGRRGGYNEQFF
size: -; V: TRBV15; length: 14; J: TRBJ2-1; CDR3: CATSREAGYNEQFF
size: few; V: TRBV25-1; length: 12; J: TRBJ1-6; CDR3: CASSDFNSPLHF
size: -; V: TRBV14; length: 14; J: TRBJ2-2; CDR3: CASSQDLLPGELFF
size: -; V: TRBV6-4; length: 17; J: TRBJ1-2; CDR3: CASSDSSLGVRDYGYTF
size: -; V: TRBV5-8; length: 15; J: TRBJ2-7; CDR3: CASSGQPGPFSEQYF
size: -; V: TRBV4-1; length: 14; J: TRBJ1-1; CDR3: CASSQGGWDTEAFF
size: -; V: TRBV7-9; length: 14; J: TRBJ1-4; CDR3: CASSFGGGVVKLFF
size: -; V: TRBV4-2; length: 12; J: TRBJ2-5; CDR3: CASSQWGETQYF
size: -; V: TRBV6-4; length: 13; J: TRBJ1-5; CDR3: CASSDSPNQPQHF
size: -; V: TRBV5-3; length: 15; J: TRBJ1-1; CDR3: CARFHQGPMNTEAFF
size: -; V: TRBV6-1; length: 13; J: TRBJ2-5; CDR3: CASCPGAVETQYF
size: -; V: TRBV9; length: 16; J: TRBJ1-2; CDR3: CASSVAWDSLAYGYTF
size: -; V: TRBV6-5; length: 15; J: TRBJ2-5; CDR3: CASSYFHRGGETQYF
size: -; V: TRBV18; length: 14; J: TRBJ2-5; CDR3: CASSRLAGKETQYF
size: -; V: TRBV2; length: 14; J: TRBJ2-1; CDR3: CASIVGLAGEQQFF
size: -; V: TRBV29-1; length: 14; J: TRBJ2-2; CDR3: CSVGRGQNTGELFF
size: -; V: TRBV5-1; length: 16; J: TRBJ1-3; CDR3: CASSLGVDDSGNTIYF
size: -; V: TRBV4-1; length: 13; J: TRBJ2-7; CDR3: CASSHRDPYEQYF
size: -; V: TRBV6-5; length: 8; J: TRBJ2-7; CDR3: CAPPEQYF
size: once; V: TRBV7-2; length: 14; J: TRBJ1-6; CDR3: CASSLGPYNSPLHF
size: -; V: TRBV15; length: 16; J: -; CDR3: CATSRDVRDRGYEQYF
size: once; V: TRBV7-2; length: 15; J: TRBJ1-4; CDR3: CASSLDNRGNEKLFF
size: -; V: TRBV4-1; length: 18; J: TRBJ2-2; CDR3: CASSQEKLLQGYVRELFF
size: -; V: TRBV5-3; length: 14; J: TRBJ1-5; CDR3: CASSLYGNNQPQHF
size: few; V: TRBV7-9; length: 12; J: TRBJ1-5; CDR3: CASSLDDQPQHF
size: -; V: TRBV5-3; length: 14; J: TRBJ2-5; CDR3: CARSLRGARETQYF
size: few; V: TRBV2; length: 12; J: TRBJ2-7; CDR3: CASSGRAGEQYF
size: large; V: TRBV29-1; length: 12; J: TRBJ1-5; CDR3: CSVGVSNQPQHF
size: -; V: TRBV6-1; length: 14; J: TRBJ1-1; CDR3: CASSEDRGDTEAFF
size: -; V: TRBV19; length: 13; J: TRBJ1-4; CDR3: CASSNRQAEKLFF
size: -; V: TRBV15; length: 18; J: TRBJ2-1; CDR3: CATSRGFSGGAIYNEQFF
size: -; V: TRBV14; length: 16; J: TRBJ2-3; CDR3: CASSPLGGRVADTQYF
size: -; V: TRBV29-1; length: 13; J: TRBJ2-7; CDR3: CSVIGTGDYEQYF
size: -; V: TRBV13; length: 16; J: TRBJ2-3; CDR3: CASTHRGGIQTDTQYF
size: few; V: TRBV4-2; length: 14; J: TRBJ2-7; CDR3: CASSQDRGTLEQYF
size: -; V: TRBV7-8; length: 18; J: -; CDR3: CASSLASLPGLADYEQYF
size: -; V: TRBV5-4; length: 11; J: TRBJ1-1; CDR3: CASGTGTEAFF
size: -; V: TRBV29-1; length: 12; J: TRBJ1-1; CDR3: CSVLTLNTEAFF
size: once; V: TRBV4-1; length: 16; J: TRBJ2-7; CDR3: CASSQAQGVEGYEQYF
size: once; V: TRBV29-1; length: 13; J: TRBJ2-7; CDR3: CSVPVAGAYEQYF
size: large; V: TRBV2; length: 13; J: TRBJ1-2; CDR3: CASSDQENYGYTF
size: -; V: TRBV28; length: 15; J: TRBJ1-6; CDR3: CASSFSRGARSPLHF
size: -; V: TRBV11-2; length: 12; J: -; CDR3: CASSKDRDEQYF
size: once; V: TRBV9; length: 14; J: TRBJ1-6; CDR3: CASSVAWGERPLHF
size: -; V: TRBV21-1; length: 14; J: TRBJ2-2; CDR3: CASSNWQYTGELFF
size: -; V: TRBV30; length: 13; J: TRBJ1-4; CDR3: CAWARGRGEKLFF
size: -; V: TRBV6-6; length: 15; J: TRBJ2-5; CDR3: CASSPTQGIGETQYF
size: -; V: TRBV2; length: 19; J: TRBJ2-4; CDR3: CASSGPGTSGAVAKNIQYF
size: -; V: TRBV7-2; length: 12; J: TRBJ1-2; CDR3: CASSSVLRGYTF
size: -; V: TRBV4-2; length: 13; J: TRBJ2-2; CDR3: CASSQVSTGELFF
size: once; V: TRBV5-1; length: 15; J: TRBJ1-3; CDR3: CASSLTANSGNTIYF
size: -; V: TRBV30; length: 10; J: TRBJ2-1; CDR3: CAGGNAEQFF
size: -; V: TRBV7-2; length: 14; J: TRBJ1-1; CDR3: CASSLDNRGTEAFF
size: -; V: TRBV6-1; length: 14; J: TRBJ1-5; CDR3: CASKGAARNQPQHF
size: -; V: TRBV4-3; length: 20; J: TRBJ2-1; CDR3: CASSQGWGSGGARSYNEQFF